The present T cell receptor beta chain was sequenced within a study of blood T cells in healthy people across ages (dated by TCRdb to about 2015). Background on the whole study: Template switching captured roughly one uniquely barcoded TCR beta cDNA molecule per two T cells in model experiments. Using the same blood draw, the study looked at two additional independent replicas of 1 million unique cDNA reads for two donors, one aged 18 to 30 and the other aged 80 or older. Age-related changes in TCR beta repertoire diversity were measured in the study by deep sequencing normalized with unique cDNA molecular identifiers. The donors were split into four age groups: young (average around 16 years), middle-aged (around 37), aged (approximately 60) and long-lived (roughly 80). Donors of different ages were randomly distributed across sequencing lanes to avoid experimental bias.

Concerning this clonotype itself: Its recognized antigen is unknown. Base-call qualities are not available, and no considerably larger clone is one nucleotide away.

Library generation was performed with 5' RACE. This sample was sequenced with an Illumina HiSeq 2500. A second roughly 7 to 12 cycle PCR used a sample-barcoded 5' primer and a J-beta primer mix. Each TCR beta cDNA molecule received a unique molecular identifier from a template-switch 5' adaptor carrying 12 random nucleotides. Each sample yielded at least 2.5 million CDR3-containing paired-end reads. The Mint cDNA synthesis kit, primed by a TRBC-specific oligonucleotide, was used to synthesize first-strand cDNA from all RNA. All cDNA was treated with uracil-DNA glycosylase and then went through a first 18-cycle PCR with the universal primers M1SS and BC2_uni_R. The source study handled its data this way. For normalization, 1 million high-quality reads were randomly selected from each sample, with every read carrying a distinct molecular identifier. Instead of being binned into consensus sequences, reads that shared molecular identifiers were thrown out. MiTCR, set to a Q25 quality threshold and the strictest error-elimination algorithm, was used for CDR3 identification, clonotype clustering and error correction. A nonparametric unseen species model with Euler transformation was used to estimate a lower bound on total TCR beta diversity. The public sequencing data were trimmed at Q25 with fastp and processed into clonotypes with MiXCR by TCRdb, which kept only in-frame beta chains. Rows with one shared CDR3 protein collapse into an entry with the most common genes and DNA. Clone size and V and J calls follow TCRdb, not the original study. Counted in this sample were about 1,500,000 distinct CDR3 sequences; about 28% of them appeared once. 7.7% of the sample is taken by the ten largest.

Systemically healthy Caucasian individuals from Russia, 35 to 40 in total and aged about 6 to 95 years, were included as donors. Each donor gave about 10 milliliters of peripheral blood, drawn into EDTA-treated Vacutainer tubes. Ficoll-Paque density-gradient centrifugation was used to isolate PBMCs, with at least 7 million per sample. Total RNA, at least 5 micrograms per sample, was extracted from PBMCs with Trizol reagent. For every donor, an aliquot of PBMCs went through flow cytometry to measure the percentages of naive CD45RAhigh/CD27high T cells. From the cysteine up to the phenylalanine, the CDR3 has a length of 16 residues. This entry keeps only the CDR3 DNA: 48 bases, framed from base 1. CDR1 and CDR2 were assigned from the germline V gene as MDHEN and SYDVKM. The V and J ends are trimmed by 6 bases and 0 bases, leaving 15 bases between them. What the research found in general, with its limitations: Compared with the aged group, the long-lived group had more naive CD4+ T cells, fewer expanded clones and increased TCR diversity, a pattern suggesting age selection. Estimates of total diversity based on one million sequenced T cells were regarded as lower bounds and as underestimates. Bulk unsorted PBMC profiling prevented conclusive comparison of naive and antigen-experienced compartments. The CMV infection status of donors was not known, potentially confounding age-related changes in expanded clonotypes. As age increased, observed TCR beta diversity per million T cells dropped in a roughly linear way, and a significant reduction was already evident by age 40. There was a strong correlation between observed TCR beta diversity and the percentage of naive T cells measured by flow cytometry.

The sequence was obtained from a woman aged 25-40 years in good health. Sequencing used blood. The sequence joins TRBV28 to TRBJ2-1; the D gene assignment is ambiguous. CDR3 region: CASSQVSHPSYNEQFF. The DNA sequence is given as TGTGCCAGCAGCCAAGTTAGTCACCCCTCCTACAATGAGCAGTTCTTC.